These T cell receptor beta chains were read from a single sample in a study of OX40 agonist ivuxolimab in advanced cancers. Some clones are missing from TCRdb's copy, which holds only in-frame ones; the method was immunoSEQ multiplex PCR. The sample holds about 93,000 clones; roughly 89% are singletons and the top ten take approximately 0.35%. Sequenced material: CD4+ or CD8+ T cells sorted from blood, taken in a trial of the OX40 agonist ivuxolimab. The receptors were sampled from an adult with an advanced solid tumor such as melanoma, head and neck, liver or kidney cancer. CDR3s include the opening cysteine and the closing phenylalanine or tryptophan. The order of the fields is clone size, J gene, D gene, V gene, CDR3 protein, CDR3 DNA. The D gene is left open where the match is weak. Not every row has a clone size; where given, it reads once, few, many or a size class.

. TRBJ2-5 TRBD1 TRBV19 CASSITGTGGLETQYF TGTGCCAGTAGTATAACCGGGACAGGGGGCTTGGAGACCCAGTACTTC
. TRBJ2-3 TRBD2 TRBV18 CASSPIAGGSTDTQYF TGTGCCAGCTCACCAATAGCGGGCGGAAGCACAGATACGCAGTATTTT
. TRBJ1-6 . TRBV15 CATSRGRGHKYNSPLHF TGTGCCACCAGCAGAGGGCGGGGACACAAATATAATTCACCCCTCCACTTT
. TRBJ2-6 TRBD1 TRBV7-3 CASSSLPGQPGSGANVLTF TGTGCCAGCAGCTCACTACCGGGACAGCCGGGCTCTGGGGCCAACGTCCTGACTTTC
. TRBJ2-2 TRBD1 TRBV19 CASSPDRGINTGELFF TGTGCCAGTAGCCCGGACAGGGGGATAAACACCGGGGAGCTGTTTTTT
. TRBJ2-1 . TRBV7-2 CASSLDGGLWDNEQFF TGTGCCAGCAGCTTAGATGGGGGGCTATGGGACAATGAGCAGTTCTTC
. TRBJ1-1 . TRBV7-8 CASSLVGGNTEAFF TGTGCCAGCAGCTTAGTCGGGGGGAACACTGAAGCTTTCTTT
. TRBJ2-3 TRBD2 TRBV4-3 CASSQGGDYTDTQYF TGCGCCAGCAGCCAAGGGGGGGACTACACAGATACGCAGTATTTT
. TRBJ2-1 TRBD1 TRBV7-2 CASSSGTGVNEQFF TGTGCCAGCAGCTCTGGGACAGGGGTAAATGAGCAGTTCTTC
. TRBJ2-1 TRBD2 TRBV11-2 CASSVSSGAYNEQFF TGTGCCAGCAGCGTATCTAGCGGAGCCTACAATGAGCAGTTCTTC
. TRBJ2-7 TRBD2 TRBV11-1 CASSLAGTRQEQYF TGTGCCAGCAGCTTAGCCGGGACTAGGCAAGAGCAGTACTTC
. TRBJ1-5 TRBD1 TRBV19 CASSRRTGAQPQHF TGTGCCAGTAGTAGGCGGACAGGGGCTCAGCCCCAGCATTTT
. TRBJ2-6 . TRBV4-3 CASSLSGANVLTF TGCGCCAGCAGCCTATCTGGGGCCAACGTCCTGACTTTC
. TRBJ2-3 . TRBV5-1 CASSVYREVDTQYF TGCGCCAGCAGCGTCTACAGGGAGGTAGATACGCAGTATTTT
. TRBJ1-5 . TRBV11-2 CASSRNPFNQPQHF TGTGCCAGCAGCCGGAACCCTTTCAATCAGCCCCAGCATTTT
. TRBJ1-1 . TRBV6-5 CASNKQGGEAFF TGTGCCAGCAATAAACAGGGAGGAGAAGCTTTCTTT
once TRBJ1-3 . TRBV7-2 CASSLAPGTNTHGIYF TGTGCCAGCAGCTTAGCGCCAGGGACAAATACCCACGGCATATATTTT
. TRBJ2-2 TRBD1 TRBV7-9 CASSPGTGRLGNTGELFF TGTGCCAGCAGCCCCGGGACAGGGAGGCTCGGGAACACCGGGGAGCTGTTTTTT
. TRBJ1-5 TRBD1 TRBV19 CASSRQGIGNQPQHF TGTGCCAGTAGTAGACAGGGAATTGGCAATCAGCCCCAGCATTTT
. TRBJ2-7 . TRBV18 CASSPPVGGGTPYEQYF TGTGCCAGCTCACCACCGGTAGGAGGCGGGACTCCCTACGAGCAGTACTTC
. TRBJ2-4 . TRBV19 CASSIVHGIAKNIQYF TGTGCCAGTAGTATAGTACACGGAATAGCCAAAAACATTCAGTACTTC
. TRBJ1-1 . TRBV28 CASSLAWTEAFF TGTGCCAGCAGCTTGGCGTGGACTGAAGCTTTCTTT
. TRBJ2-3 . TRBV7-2 CASSLQGGADTQYF TGTGCCAGCAGCTTACAAGGTGGTGCAGATACGCAGTATTTT
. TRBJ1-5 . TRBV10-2 CASTESGDQPQHF TGCGCCAGCACCGAGTCGGGAGACCAGCCCCAGCATTTT
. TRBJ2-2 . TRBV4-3 CASSQDYNQVGELFF TGCGCCAGCAGCCAAGATTACAATCAGGTCGGGGAGCTGTTTTTT
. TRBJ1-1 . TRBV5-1 CASSLGPGDTEAFF TGCGCCAGCAGCTTGGGACCAGGGGACACTGAAGCTTTCTTT
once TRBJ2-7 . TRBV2 CASRGEPYEQYF TGTGCCAGCAGAGGGGAACCATACGAGCAGTACTTC